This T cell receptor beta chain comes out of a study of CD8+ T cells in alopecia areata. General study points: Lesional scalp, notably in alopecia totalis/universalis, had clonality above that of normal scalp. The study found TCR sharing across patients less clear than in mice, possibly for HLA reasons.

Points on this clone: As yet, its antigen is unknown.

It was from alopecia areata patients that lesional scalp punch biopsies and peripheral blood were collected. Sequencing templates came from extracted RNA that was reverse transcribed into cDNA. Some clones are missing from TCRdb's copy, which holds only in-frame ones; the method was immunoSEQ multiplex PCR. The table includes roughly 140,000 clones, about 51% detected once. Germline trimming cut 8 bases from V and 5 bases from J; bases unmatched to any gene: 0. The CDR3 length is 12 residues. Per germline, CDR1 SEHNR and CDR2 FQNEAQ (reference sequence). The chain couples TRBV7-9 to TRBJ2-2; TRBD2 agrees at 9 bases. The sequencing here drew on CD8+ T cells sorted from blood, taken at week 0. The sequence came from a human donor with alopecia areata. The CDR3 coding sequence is TGTGCCAGCCTAGCGGGGACCGGGGAGCTGTTTTTT. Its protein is CASLAGTGELFF.